The 15 T cell receptor beta chains below all came from one sample that was sequenced in a study of shared clonotypes between healthy human individuals. Generated by immunoSEQ multiplex PCR, the TCRdb table keeps only in-frame clones and is missing some. The sample has approximately 400,000 clones; 90% to 98% are singletons. Sequenced input: memory CD8+ T cells sorted from blood. Stated subset: CD45RO+ cells pooled with CCR7-negative TemRA cells. Receptors originate from a young man in good health.

The V and J genes are TRBV5-4 and TRBJ2-1; D remains ambiguous. The CDR3 runs to 12 residues. V was clipped by 3 bases and J by 10 bases, with 11 bases between them. The germline V gene encodes CDR1 SGHNT and CDR2 YYREEE (reference sequence). The CDR3 loop reads CASSSPLTEQFF. The CDR3 DNA reads TGTGCCAGCAGCTCGCCGCTTACCGAGCAGTTCTTC. The variable domain in full, completed from reference TRBV5-4 and TRBJ2-1, reads ETGVTQSPTHLIKTRGQQVTLRCSSQSGHNTVSWYQQALGQGPQFIFQYYREEENGRGNFPPRFSGLQFPNYSSELNVNALELDDSALYLCASSSPLTEQFFGPGTRLTVL.

This chain connects TRBV10-3 to TRBJ2-2; TRBD1 or TRBD2 may be the D gene (6 bases each). The germline V and J ends were trimmed by 0 bases and 3 bases, with 11 bases remaining between them. This CDR3 region has 16 residues. Germline V CDR1 and CDR2: ENHRY, SYGVKD. CDR3 region: CAISESRGLDTGELFF. In DNA, the CDR3 is TGTGCCATCAGTGAGTCCCGGGGGCTGGACACCGGGGAGCTGTTTTTT.

The V gene is TRBV7-8, the J gene TRBJ1-2, with 10 bases identical to TRBD1. This CDR3 spans 15 amino acids. Germline trimming cut 5 bases from V and 4 bases from J; bases unmatched to any gene: 7. Germline values: CDR1 SGHVS, CDR2 FQNEAQ. CDR3 coding DNA: TGTGCCAGCAGCGAGCGCCGGGACAGGGGCTATGGCTACACCTTC. This encodes CASSERRDRGYGYTF.

This clone was found once. The V gene is TRBV7-8, the J gene TRBJ2-2, with D possibly matching TRBD1 (5 bases). The CDR3 is 16 residues long. V shed 1 base and J shed 3 bases, with 12 bases lying between them. Germline CDR1 SGHVS, CDR2 FQNEAQ. The CDR3, as DNA: TGTGCCAGCAGCTTAGTCCCAGGGATAGACACCGGGGAGCTGTTTTTT. Residues: CASSLVPGIDTGELFF.

The gene calls are TRBV28 and TRBJ2-2, with 9 bases identical to TRBD1. J was trimmed by 5 bases and V by 3 bases; bases with no gene match: 7. Germline CDR1 MDHEN, CDR2 SYDVKM. This CDR3 spans 16 amino acids. CDR3 bases: TGTGCCAGCAGTTTTATCGGACAGGGGAGAACCGGGGAGCTGTTTTTT. Translation gives CASSFIGQGRTGELFF.

With respect to this clone: Sequence at one end of the junction differs from germline and may be a read error. The chain recombines TRBV6-1 with TRBJ2-4, with TRBD1 identical over 9 bases. The CDR3 covers 15 residues. In germline, CDR1 is MNHNS, CDR2 SASEGT. As DNA, the CDR3 is TGTGCCAGCAGTGAAGCCCTCGGGACAGGGCAAAGGGGACACTTC. This translates into CASSEALGTGQRGHF.

The rearrangement uses TRBV2 and TRBJ2-2; D is uncertain. V gave up 2 bases and J gave up 4 bases, with 2 bases separating them. Germline V gene data show CDR1 as SNHLY and CDR2 as FYNNEI. This CDR3 spans 12 amino acids. The CDR3 region has the DNA TGTGCCAGCAGTGAACTCACCGGGGAGCTGTTTTTT. Translation: CASSELTGELFF.

The V call is TRBV29-1, the J call TRBJ1-1; D might be TRBD1 (5 bases). The ends were cut back, 8 bases at V and 5 bases at J, with 15 bases in the middle. The CDR3 is made up of 12 amino acids. Germline values: CDR1 SQVTM, CDR2 ANQGSEA. CDR3 DNA: TGCAGCACTGGGGCAGGGAGAACTGAAGCTTTCTTT. This translates into CSTGAGRTEAFF.

The V call is TRBV28, the J call TRBJ1-5, with D possibly being TRBD1 (6 bases). V lost 4 bases to trimming and J lost 1 base, with 14 bases between them. CDR3 length: 16 amino acids. Per germline, CDR1 MDHEN and CDR2 SYDVKM. CDR3 sequence reads: CASSSPGTSSNQPQHF. The CDR3 nucleotides are TGTGCCAGCAGTTCACCCGGGACATCGAGCAATCAGCCCCAGCATTTT.

V usage is TRBV11-2 and J usage is TRBJ2-5; 14 nucleotides align to TRBD2. Germline assignment: CDR1 SGHAT and CDR2 FQNNGV. The CDR3 covers 16 residues. V lost 4 bases to trimming and J lost 5 bases; unmatched junction nucleotides: 6. CDR3 nucleotides: TGTGCCAGCAGCTCACGACTAGCGGGAGGGCCGGAGACCCAGTACTTC. This codes for CASSSRLAGGPETQYF.

This chain connects TRBV11-1 to TRBJ2-3; TRBD2 agrees at 7 bases. The CDR3 covers 15 residues. J was trimmed by 6 bases and V by 0 bases; bases with no gene match: 6. Germline lookup yields CDR1 SGHAT and CDR2 FQDESV (reference sequence). CDR3 in DNA: TGTGCCAGCAGCTTAGCCCGCGGGAGAGAGGATACGCAGTATTTT. Encoded protein: CASSLARGREDTQYF. The full variable domain, completed using reference TRBV11-1 and TRBJ2-3, is EAEVAQSPRYKITEKSQAVAFWCDPISGHATLYWYRQILGQGPELLVQFQDESVVDDSQLPKDRFSAERLKGVDSTLKIQPAELGDSAMYLCASSLARGREDTQYFGPGTRLTVL.

V and J are TRBV5-1 and TRBJ2-1, with D uncertain. V gave up 4 bases and J gave up 0 bases, with 14 bases separating them. The CDR3 covers 16 residues. CDR1 SGHRS and CDR2 YFSETQ come from the germline V gene. CDR3 nucleotide sequence: TGCGCCAGCAGCCCGCTACCGGGTAGCTCCTACAATGAGCAGTTCTTC. It encodes CASSPLPGSSYNEQFF.

J is TRBJ2-1 and V is TRBV27; 9 bases map to TRBD2. V lost 5 bases and J lost 7; bases outside the gene matches: 9. CDR3 length: 15 residues. Per the germline V gene, CDR1 is MNHEY and CDR2 is SMNVEV (reference sequence). CDR3 residues: CASSVGGRAFNEQFF. The CDR3 DNA reads TGTGCCAGCAGTGTGGGCGGGAGGGCCTTTAATGAGCAGTTCTTC.

The gene calls are TRBV6-5 and TRBJ2-5, with no clear D. The CDR3 totals 13 residues. Between the trimmed V and J ends, which lost 3 bases and 2 bases, there was a span of 7 bases. From germline, CDR1 is MNHEY and CDR2 SVGAGI. The CDR3 bases are TGTGCCAGCAGTTATAGTCAGCAAGAGACCCAGTACTTC. Its protein is CASSYSQQETQYF.

This clone has more than one count but fewer than ten. Other DNA sequences in this sample translate to the same CDR3. The CDR3 is CASSWTSGSYEQYF. The CDR3 region has the DNA TGTGCCAGCAGCTGGACTAGCGGGAGTTACGAGCAGTACTTC. The rearrangement joins TRBV7-2 to TRBJ2-7; 13 nucleotides align to TRBD2. V was pared by 4 bases and J by 4 bases, with 1 base of the junction left unmatched. Germline lookup yields CDR1 SGHTA and CDR2 FQGNSA. The CDR3 has 14 residues.